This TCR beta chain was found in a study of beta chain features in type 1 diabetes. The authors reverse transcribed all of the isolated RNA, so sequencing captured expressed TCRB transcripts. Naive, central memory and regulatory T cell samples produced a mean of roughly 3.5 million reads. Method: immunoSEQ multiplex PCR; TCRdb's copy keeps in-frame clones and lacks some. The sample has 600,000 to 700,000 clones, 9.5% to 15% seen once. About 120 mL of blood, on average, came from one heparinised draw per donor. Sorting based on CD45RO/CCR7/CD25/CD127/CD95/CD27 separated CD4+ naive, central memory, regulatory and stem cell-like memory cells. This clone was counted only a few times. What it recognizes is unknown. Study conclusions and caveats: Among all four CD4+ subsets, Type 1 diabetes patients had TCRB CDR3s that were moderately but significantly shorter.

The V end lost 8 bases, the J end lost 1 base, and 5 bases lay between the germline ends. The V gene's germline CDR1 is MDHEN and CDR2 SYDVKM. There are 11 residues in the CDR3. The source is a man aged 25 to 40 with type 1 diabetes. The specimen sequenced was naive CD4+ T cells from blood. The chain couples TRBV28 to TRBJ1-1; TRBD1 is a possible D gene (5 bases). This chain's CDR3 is CASGANTEAFF. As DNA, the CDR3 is TGTGCCAGCGGGGCGAACACTGAAGCTTTCTTT.